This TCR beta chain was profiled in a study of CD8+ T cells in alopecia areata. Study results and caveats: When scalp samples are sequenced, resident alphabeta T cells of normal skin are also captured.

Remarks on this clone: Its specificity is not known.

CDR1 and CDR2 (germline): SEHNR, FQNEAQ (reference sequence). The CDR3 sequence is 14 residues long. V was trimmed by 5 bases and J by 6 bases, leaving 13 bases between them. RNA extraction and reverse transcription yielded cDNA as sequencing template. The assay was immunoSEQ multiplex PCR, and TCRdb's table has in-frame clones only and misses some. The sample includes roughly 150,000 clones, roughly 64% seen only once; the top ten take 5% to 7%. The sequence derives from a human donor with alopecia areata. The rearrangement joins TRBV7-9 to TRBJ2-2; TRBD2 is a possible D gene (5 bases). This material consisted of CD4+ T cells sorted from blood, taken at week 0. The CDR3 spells CASSRGSQAGELFF. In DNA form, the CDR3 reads TGTGCCAGCAGCCGCGGGTCCCAGGCCGGGGAGCTGTTTTTT.